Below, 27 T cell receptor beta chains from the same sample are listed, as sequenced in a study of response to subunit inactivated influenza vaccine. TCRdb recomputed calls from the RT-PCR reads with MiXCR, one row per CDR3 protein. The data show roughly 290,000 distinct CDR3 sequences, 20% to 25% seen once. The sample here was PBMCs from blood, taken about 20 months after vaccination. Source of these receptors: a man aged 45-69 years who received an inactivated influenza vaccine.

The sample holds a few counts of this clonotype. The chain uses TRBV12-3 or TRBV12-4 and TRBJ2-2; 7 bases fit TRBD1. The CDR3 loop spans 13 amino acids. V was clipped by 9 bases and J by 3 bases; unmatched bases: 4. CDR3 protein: CASTQGYTGELFF. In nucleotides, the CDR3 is TGTGCCAGTACACAGGGGTACACCGGGGAGCTGTTTTTT.

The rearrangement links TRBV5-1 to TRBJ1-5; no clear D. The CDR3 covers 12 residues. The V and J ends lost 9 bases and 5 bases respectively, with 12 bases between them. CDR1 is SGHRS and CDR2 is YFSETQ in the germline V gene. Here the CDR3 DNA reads TGCGCCAACTTAGAAAGGTATCAGCCCCAGCATTTT. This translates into CANLERYQPQHF.

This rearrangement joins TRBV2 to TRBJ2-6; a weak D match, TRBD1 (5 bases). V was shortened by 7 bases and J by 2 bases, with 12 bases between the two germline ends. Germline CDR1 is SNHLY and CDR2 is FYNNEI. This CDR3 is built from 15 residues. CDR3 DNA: TGTGCCAGCACGGGTCCCAGGGCTGGGGCCAACGTCCTGACTTTC. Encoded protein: CASTGPRAGANVLTF.

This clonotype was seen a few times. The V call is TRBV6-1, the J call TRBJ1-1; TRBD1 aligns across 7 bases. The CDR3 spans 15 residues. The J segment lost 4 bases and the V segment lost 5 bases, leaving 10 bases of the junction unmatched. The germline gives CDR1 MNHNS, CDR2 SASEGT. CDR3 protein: CASSLSSQGGTEAFF. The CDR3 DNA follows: TGTGCCAGCAGTCTATCTTCCCAGGGGGGCACTGAAGCTTTCTTT.

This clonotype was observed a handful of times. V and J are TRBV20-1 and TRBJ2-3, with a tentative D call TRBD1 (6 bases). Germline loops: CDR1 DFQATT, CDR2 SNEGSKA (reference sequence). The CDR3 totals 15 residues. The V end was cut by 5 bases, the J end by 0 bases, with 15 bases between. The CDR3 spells CSAATGTTSTDTQYF. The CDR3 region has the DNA TGCAGTGCTGCGACCGGGACAACCAGCACAGATACGCAGTATTTT.

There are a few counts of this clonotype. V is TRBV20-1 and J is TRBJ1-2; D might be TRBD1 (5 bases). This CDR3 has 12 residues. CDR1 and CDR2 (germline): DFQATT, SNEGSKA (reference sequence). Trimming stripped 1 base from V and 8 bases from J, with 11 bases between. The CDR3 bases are TGCAGTGCTAGAGTCCAGGGTTGGGGCTACACCTTC. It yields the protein CSARVQGWGYTF.

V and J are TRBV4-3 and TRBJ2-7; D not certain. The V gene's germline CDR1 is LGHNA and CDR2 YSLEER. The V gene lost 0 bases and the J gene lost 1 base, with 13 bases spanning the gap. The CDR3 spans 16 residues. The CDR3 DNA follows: TGCGCCAGCAGCCAAGATGTAGGTTCTGGGTCCTACGAGCAGTACTTC. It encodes CASSQDVGSGSYEQYF.

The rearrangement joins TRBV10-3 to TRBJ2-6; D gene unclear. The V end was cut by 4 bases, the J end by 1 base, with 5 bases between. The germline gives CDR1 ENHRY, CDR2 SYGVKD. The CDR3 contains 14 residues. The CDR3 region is CAISGVSGANVLTF. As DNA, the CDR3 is TGTGCCATCAGTGGGGTTTCTGGGGCCAACGTCCTGACTTTC.

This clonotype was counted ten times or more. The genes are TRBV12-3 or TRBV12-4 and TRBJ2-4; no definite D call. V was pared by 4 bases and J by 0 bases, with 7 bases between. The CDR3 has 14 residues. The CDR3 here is CASSSDLAKNIQYF. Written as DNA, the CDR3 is TGTGCCAGCAGTTCGGATCTAGCCAAAAACATTCAGTACTTC.

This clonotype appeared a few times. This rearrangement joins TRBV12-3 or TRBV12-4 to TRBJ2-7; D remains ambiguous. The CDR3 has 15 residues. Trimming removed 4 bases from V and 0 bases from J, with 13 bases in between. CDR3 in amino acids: CASSYFGPVSYEQYF. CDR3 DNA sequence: TGTGCCAGCAGTTACTTCGGTCCCGTCTCCTACGAGCAGTACTTC.

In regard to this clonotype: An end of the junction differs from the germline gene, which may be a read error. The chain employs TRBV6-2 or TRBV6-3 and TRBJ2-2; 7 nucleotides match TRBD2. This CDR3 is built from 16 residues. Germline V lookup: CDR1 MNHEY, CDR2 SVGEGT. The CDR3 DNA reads TGTGCCAGCAGCCTGACCGGCGGGAGAAACAGCGGGGAGCTGTTTTTT. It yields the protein CASSLTGGRNSGELFF.

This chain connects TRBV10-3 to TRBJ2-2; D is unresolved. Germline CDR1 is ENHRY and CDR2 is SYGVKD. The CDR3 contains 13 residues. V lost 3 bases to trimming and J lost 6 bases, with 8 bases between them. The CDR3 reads CAISDSTPGELFF. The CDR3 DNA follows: TGTGCCATCAGTGACAGTACCCCCGGGGAGCTGTTTTTT.

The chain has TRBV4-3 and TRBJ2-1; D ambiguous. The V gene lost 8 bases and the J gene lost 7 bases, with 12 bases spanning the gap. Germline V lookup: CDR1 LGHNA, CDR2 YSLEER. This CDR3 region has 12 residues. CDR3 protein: CASSRWSNEQFF. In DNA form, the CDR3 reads TGCGCCAGCTCCCGGTGGTCAAATGAGCAGTTCTTC.

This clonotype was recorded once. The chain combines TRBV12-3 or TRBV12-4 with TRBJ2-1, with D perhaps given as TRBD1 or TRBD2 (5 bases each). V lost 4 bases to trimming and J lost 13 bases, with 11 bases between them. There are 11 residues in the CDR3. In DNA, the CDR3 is TGTGCCAGCAGTTCGGGACGAAGCCAGTTCTTC. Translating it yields CASSSGRSQFF.

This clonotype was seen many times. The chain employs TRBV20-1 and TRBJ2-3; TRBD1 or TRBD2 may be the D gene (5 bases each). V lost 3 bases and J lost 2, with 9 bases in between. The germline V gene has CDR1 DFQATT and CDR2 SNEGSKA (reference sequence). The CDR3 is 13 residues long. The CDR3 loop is CSARRDATDTQYF. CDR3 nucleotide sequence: TGCAGTGCTAGGAGGGACGCCACAGATACGCAGTATTTT.

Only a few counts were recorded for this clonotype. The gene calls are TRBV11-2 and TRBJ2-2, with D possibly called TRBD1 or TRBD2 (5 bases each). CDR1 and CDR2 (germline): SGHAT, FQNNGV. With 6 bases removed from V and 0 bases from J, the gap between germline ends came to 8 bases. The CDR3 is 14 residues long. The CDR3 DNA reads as TGTGCCAGCAGGGGACGAGCGAACACCGGGGAGCTGTTTTTT. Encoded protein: CASRGRANTGELFF.

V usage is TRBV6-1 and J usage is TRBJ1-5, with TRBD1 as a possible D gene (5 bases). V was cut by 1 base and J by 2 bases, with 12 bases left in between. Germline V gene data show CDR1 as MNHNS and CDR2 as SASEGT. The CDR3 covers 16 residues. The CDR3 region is CASSEDQGWGNQPQHF. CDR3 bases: TGTGCCAGCAGTGAAGACCAGGGATGGGGCAATCAGCCCCAGCATTTT.

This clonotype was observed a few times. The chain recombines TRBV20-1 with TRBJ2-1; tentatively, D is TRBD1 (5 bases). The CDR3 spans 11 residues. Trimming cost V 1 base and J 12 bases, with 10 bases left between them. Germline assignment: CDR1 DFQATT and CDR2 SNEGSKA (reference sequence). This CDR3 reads CSARARDRQFF. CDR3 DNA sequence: TGCAGTGCTAGAGCCAGGGATAGGCAGTTCTTC.

CDR3 DNA sequence: TGTGCCAGCAGGGTAGGAGGGGGCGGAGGTGAAGCTTTCTTT. Translating it yields CASRVGGGGGEAFF. The chain is built from TRBV2 and TRBJ1-1; 7 bases align to TRBD1. V gave up 6 bases and J gave up 7 bases; unmatched junction bases: 11. The CDR3 is 14 amino acids. Looked up from germline, CDR1 is SNHLY and CDR2 is FYNNEI.

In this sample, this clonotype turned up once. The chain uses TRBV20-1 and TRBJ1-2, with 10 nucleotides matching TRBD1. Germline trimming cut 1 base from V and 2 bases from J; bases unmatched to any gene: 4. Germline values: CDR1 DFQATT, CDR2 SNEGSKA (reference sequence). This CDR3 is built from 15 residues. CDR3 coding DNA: TGCAGTGCTAGAGTATGGGGACAGGGGAACTATGGCTACACCTTC. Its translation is CSARVWGQGNYGYTF.

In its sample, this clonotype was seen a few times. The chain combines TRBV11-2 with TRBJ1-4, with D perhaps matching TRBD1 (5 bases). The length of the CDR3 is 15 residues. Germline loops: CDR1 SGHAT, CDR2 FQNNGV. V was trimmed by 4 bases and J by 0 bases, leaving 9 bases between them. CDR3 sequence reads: CASSSTDATNEKLFF. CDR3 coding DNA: TGTGCCAGCAGCTCGACAGACGCAACTAATGAAAAACTGTTTTTT.

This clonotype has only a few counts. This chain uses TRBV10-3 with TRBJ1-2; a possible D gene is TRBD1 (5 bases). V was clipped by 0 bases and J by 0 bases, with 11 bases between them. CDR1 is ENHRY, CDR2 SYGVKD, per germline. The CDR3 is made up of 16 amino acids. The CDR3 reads CAISESLGGTNYGYTF. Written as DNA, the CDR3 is TGTGCCATCAGTGAGTCCCTGGGGGGGACTAACTATGGCTACACCTTC.

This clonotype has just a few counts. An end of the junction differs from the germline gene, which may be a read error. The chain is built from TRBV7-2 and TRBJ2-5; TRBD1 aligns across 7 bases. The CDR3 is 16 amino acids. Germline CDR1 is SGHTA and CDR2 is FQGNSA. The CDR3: CASSLVDRVPGETQYF. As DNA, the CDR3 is TGTGCCAGCAGTTTAGTAGACAGGGTCCCGGGGGAGACCCAGTACTTC. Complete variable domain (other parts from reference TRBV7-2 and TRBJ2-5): GAGVSQSPSNKVTEKGKDVELRCDPISGHTALYWYRQSLGQGLEFLIYFQGNSAPDKSGLPSDRFSAERTGGSVSTLTIQRTQQEDSAVYLCASSLVDRVPGETQYFGPGTRLLVL.

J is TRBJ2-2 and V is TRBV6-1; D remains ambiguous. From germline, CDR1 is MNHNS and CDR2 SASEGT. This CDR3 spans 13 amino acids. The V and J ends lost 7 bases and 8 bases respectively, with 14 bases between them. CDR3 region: CASNYRIAGELFF. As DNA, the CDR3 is TGTGCCAGCAACTACAGAATTGCTGGGGAGCTGTTTTTT.

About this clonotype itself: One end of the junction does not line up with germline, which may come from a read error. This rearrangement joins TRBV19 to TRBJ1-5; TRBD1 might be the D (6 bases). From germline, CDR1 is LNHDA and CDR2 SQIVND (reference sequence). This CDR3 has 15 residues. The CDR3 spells CAGSKRQVGNQPQHF. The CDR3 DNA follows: TGTGCCGGTAGCAAAAGACAGGTCGGCAATCAGCCCCAGCATTTT. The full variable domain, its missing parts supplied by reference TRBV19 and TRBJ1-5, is DGGITQSPKYLFRKEGQNVTLSCEQNLNHDAMYWYRQDPGQGLRLIYYSQIVNDFQKGDIAEGYSVSREKKESFPLTVTSAQKNPTAFYLCAGSKRQVGNQPQHFGDGTRLSIL.

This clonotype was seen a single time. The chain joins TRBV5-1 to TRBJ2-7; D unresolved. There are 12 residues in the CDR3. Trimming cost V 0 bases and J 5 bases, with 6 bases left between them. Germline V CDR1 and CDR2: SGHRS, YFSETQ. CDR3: CASSLVHDEQYF. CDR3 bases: TGCGCCAGCAGCTTGGTGCATGACGAGCAGTACTTC.

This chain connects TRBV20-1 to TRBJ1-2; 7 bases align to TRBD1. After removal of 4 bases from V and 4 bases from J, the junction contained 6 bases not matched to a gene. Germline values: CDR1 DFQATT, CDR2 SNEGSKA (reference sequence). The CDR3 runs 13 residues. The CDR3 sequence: CSAKQQGSYGYTF. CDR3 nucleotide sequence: TGCAGTGCTAAACAACAGGGGAGCTATGGCTACACCTTC.